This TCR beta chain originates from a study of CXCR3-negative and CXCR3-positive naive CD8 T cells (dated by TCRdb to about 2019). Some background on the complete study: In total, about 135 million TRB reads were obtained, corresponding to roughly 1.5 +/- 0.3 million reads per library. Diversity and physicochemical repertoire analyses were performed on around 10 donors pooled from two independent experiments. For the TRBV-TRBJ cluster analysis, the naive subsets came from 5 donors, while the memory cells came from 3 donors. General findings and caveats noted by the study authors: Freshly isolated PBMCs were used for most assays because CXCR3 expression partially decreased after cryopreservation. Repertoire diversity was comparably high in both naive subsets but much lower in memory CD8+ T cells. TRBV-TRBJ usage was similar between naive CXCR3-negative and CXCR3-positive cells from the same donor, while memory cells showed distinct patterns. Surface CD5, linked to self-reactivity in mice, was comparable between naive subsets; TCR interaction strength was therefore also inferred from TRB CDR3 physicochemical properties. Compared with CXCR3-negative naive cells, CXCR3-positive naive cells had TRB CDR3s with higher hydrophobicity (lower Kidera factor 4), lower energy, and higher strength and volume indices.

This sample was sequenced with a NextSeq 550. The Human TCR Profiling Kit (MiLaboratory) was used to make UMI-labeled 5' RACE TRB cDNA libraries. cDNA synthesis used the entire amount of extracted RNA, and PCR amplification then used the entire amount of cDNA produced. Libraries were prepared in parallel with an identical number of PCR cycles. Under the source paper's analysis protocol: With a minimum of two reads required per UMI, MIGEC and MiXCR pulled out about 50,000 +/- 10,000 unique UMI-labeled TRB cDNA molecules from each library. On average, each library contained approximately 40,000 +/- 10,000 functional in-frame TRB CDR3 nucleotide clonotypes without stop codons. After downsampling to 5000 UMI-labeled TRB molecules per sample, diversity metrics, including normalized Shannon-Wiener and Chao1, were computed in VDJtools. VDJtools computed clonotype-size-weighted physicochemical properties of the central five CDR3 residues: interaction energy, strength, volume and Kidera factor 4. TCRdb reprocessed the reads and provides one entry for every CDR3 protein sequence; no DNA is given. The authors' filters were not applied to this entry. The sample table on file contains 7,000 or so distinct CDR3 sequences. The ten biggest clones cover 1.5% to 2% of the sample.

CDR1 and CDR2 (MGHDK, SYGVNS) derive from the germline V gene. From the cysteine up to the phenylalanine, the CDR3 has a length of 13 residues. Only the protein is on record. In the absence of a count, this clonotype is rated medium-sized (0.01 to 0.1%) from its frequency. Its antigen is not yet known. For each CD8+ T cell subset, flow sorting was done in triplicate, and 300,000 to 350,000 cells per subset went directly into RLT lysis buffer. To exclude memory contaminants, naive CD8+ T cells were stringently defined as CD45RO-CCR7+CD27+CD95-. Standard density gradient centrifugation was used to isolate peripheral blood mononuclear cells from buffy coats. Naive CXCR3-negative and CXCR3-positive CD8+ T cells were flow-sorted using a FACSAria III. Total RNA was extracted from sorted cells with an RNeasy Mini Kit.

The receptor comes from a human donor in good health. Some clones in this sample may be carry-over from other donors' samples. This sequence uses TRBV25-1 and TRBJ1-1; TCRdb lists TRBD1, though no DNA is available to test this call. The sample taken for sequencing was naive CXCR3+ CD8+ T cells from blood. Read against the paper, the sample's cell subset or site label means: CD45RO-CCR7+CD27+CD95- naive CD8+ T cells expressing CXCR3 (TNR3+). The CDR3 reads CASSAAGHTEAFF.